This TCR beta chain emerged from a study of blood T cell repertoires in COVID-19. The repertoire was sequenced with immunoSEQ multiplex PCR; TCRdb's copy has only in-frame clones and lacks some. Here the sample spans some 200,000 clones, roughly four fifths being singletons. This clone was seen once. Trimming stripped 2 bases from V and 0 bases from J, with 15 bases between. This CDR3 has 17 amino acids. Germline lookup yields CDR1 SGHTA and CDR2 FQGNSA. This receptor was obtained from a man aged 35 to 55 who had recovered from COVID-19. The rearrangement uses TRBV7-2 and TRBJ2-3; no clear D. Material for sequencing was PBMCs or T cells enriched from blood (not recorded which). Written as DNA, the CDR3 is TGTGCCAGCAGCTTAACCCTACTAACTCTTAGCACAGATACGCAGTATTTT. It yields the protein CASSLTLLTLSTDTQYF.